This entry describes one TCR beta chain. Its antigen remains unidentified. This CDR3 has 16 amino acids. The germline V gene has CDR1 SGHAT and CDR2 FQNNGV. The V end was cut by 1 base, the J end by 5 bases, with 16 bases between. The table came from immunoSEQ multiplex PCR; TCRdb's copy has only in-frame clones and leaves some out. The sample yields approximately 84,000 clones, roughly 94% seen once. The data were taken from a study of siplizumab effects on memory and regulatory T cells. General study findings and limits: Naive T cells looked more diverse than memory cells and looked like major alloresponse contributors.

The specimen sequenced was CD8+ T cells sorted from blood. The chain uses TRBV11-2 and TRBJ2-3, with unresolved D. The source is a human donor in good health. The CDR3 reads CASSLGSLGSGDTQYF. Here the CDR3 DNA reads TGTGCCAGCAGCTTAGGATCCCTCGGCTCCGGAGATACGCAGTATTTT.